This entry features one T cell receptor beta chain sequence. Its cognate antigen is unknown. One end of the junction varies from germline; a read error may be responsible. This sample is drawn from a study of CD8 T cells in ankylosing spondylitis. Study-level points and caveats: From matched ankylosing spondylitis synovial fluid, disease-linked clones were reportedly recovered at significantly enriched levels.

CDR1 is SGHTA and CDR2 is FQGNSA in the germline V gene. CDR3 size: 14 residues. Via MiXCR, TCRdb re-called the 5' RACE reads, giving one row per CDR3 protein. The sample lists about 240,000 distinct CDR3 sequences; approximately 9% were seen once. This clonotype was sampled from a male donor with ankylosing spondylitis or in good health (not recorded which). Sequencing used blood, either unsorted or a sorted T cell fraction (not recorded which). The J gene is TRBJ2-7, the V gene TRBV7-2; D could derive from TRBD1 or TRBD2 (5 bases each). CDR3 in amino acids: CASSLEDTSYKQYF. The CDR3 DNA sequence: TGTGCCAGCAGCTTGGAGGACACGTCCTACAAGCAGTACTTC. Full variable domain (missing parts from reference TRBV7-2 and TRBJ2-7): GAGVSQSPSNKVTEKGKDVELRCDPISGHTALYWYRQSLGQGLEFLIYFQGNSAPDKSGLPSDRFSAERTGGSVSTLTIQRTQQEDSAVYLCASSLEDTSYKQYFGPGTRLTVT.